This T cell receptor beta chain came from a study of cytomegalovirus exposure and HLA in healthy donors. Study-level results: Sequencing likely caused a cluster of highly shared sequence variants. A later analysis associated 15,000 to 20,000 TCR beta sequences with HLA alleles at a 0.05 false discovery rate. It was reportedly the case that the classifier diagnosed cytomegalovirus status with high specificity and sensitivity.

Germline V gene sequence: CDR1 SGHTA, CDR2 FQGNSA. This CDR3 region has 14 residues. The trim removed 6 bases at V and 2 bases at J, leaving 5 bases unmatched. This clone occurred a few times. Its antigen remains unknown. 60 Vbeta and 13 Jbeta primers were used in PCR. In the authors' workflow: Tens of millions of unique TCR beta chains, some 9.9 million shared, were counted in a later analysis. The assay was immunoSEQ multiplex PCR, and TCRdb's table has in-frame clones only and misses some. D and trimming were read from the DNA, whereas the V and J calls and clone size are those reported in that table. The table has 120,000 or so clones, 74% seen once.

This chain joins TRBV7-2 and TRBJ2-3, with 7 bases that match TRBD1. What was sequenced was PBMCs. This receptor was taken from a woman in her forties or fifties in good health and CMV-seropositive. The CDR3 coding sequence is TGTGCCAGCAGACGGGACAGCTTCACAGATACGCAGTATTTT. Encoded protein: CASRRDSFTDTQYF.